This entry concerns a single T cell receptor (beta chain). Antigen specificity is unknown. This CDR3 has 15 amino acids. From germline, CDR1 is MDHEN and CDR2 SYDVKM. Trimming shortened V by 0 bases and J by 5 bases, and 10 bases separated the two germline ends. Repertoires were generated with immunoSEQ multiplex PCR, while TCRdb's copy carries only in-frame clones and drops some. The profile covers 15,000 or so clones, with 85% to 95% appearing a single time and under 9% taken by the ten largest. This specimen comes from a study of STAT3 mutations in large granular lymphocyte leukemia. The study's findings and limits: Suggested: STAT3 mutation was not the ancestral event for these clonal expansions. In about 30% of the 18 patients, new TCR clonotypes emerged after therapy. At least one immunodominant TCR beta clonotype appeared in every T-cell large granular lymphocyte leukemia patient.

The source is a woman between 45 and 60 years old with T-cell large granular lymphocyte leukemia. Some clones in this sample may be carry-over from other donors' samples. The rearrangement links TRBV28 to TRBJ1-4; D call uncertain. The specimen was peripheral blood mononuclear cells. The CDR3 DNA reads TGTGCCAGCAGTTTATGGGCAGTCCAAAATGAAAAACTGTTTTTT. As protein: CASSLWAVQNEKLFF. The complete variable domain, with remaining parts taken from reference TRBV28 and TRBJ1-4, reads DVKVTQSSRYLVKRTGEKVFLECVQDMDHENMFWYRQDPGLGLRLIYFSYDVKMKEKGDIPEGYSVSREKKERFSLILESASTNQTSMYLCASSLWAVQNEKLFFGSGTQLSVL.